This T cell receptor (beta chain) was captured by sequencing in a study of regulatory T cells in long-lasting Graves disease. This CDR3 is built from 12 residues. Germline-derived CDR1 and CDR2 are GTSNPN and SVGIG (reference sequence). This clonotype has at least ten counts. Sequence at one end of the junction differs from germline and may be a read error. The time point: newly diagnosed GD, antithyroid drugs for less than 3 months. PBMC RNA served as the TCR library source. Researchers made TCR beta libraries by using iRepertoire HTBI primers and running Arm-PCR on CDR3 regions. TCRdb ran MiXCR on the multiplex PCR reads and lists one entry per CDR3 protein. The table shows 400,000 to 550,000 distinct CDR3 sequences, with roughly 17% occurring only once. The same sample was also used in a study of T cells in Graves' hyperthyroidism and ophthalmopathy.

The rearrangement links TRBV30 to TRBJ1-5; D is ambiguous. The TCR comes from a woman aged 25 to 45 with Graves disease. Specimen: peripheral blood mononuclear cells (PBMCs), collected at new diagnosis, from a patient treated with antithyroid drugs. CDR3 sequence: CKGAGNNQPQHF. The CDR3 DNA follows: TGCAAGGGAGCAGGTAACAATCAGCCCCAGCATTTT.